This T cell receptor (beta chain) was obtained from a study of blood T cells in healthy people across ages. A second PCR of roughly 7 to 11 cycles used a sample-barcoded 5' primer and a J-beta primer mix. TCRdb reprocessed the 5' RACE reads via MiXCR and lists one record per CDR3 protein. This table has hundreds of thousands of distinct CDR3 sequences, 20% to 30% appearing once. The CDR3 is 16 residues long. Trimming removed 0 bases from V and 1 base from J, with 10 bases in between. CDR1 and CDR2 (germline): ENHRY, SYGVKD. This clonotype was seen a handful of times. These data also featured in a second study, about T cells of mothers and their children. From that study: Overlap measured in related mother-child pairs was slightly, non-significantly higher than in unrelated pairs.

This clonotype originated in a boy aged 10-17 years in good health. V usage is TRBV10-3 and J usage is TRBJ2-4; D is unclear. Sequenced: blood. The CDR3 spells CAISESYDTAKNIQYF. The CDR3, as DNA: TGTGCCATCAGTGAGTCCTATGATACGGCCAAAAACATTCAGTACTTC.